Below, 2 T cell receptor beta chains from the same sample are listed, as sequenced in a study of Graves' ophthalmopathy and Graves' hyperthyroidism. Researchers took RNA transcripts and amplified TCR beta CDR3 regions from them. Second-round multiplex PCR came after first-round RT-PCR with HTBI primers. TCRdb reanalysed the multiplex PCR reads using MiXCR and keeps one entry per CDR3 protein. The sample carries about 700,000 distinct CDR3 sequences, over 40% recorded once. The sequencing input was peripheral blood. All receptors come from an adult man with Graves' ophthalmopathy.

The chain joins TRBV12-3 or TRBV12-4 to TRBJ1-4, with a weak D call TRBD1 (5 bases). The V gene lost 5 bases and the J gene lost 4 bases, with 11 bases spanning the gap. This CDR3 contains 14 residues. The CDR3 loop reads CASSPKGLNEKLFF. CDR3 DNA: TGTGCCAGCAGTCCTAAGGGACTTAATGAAAAACTGTTTTTT.

The gene calls are TRBV20-1 and TRBJ2-5, with D possibly TRBD1 on 5 matching bases. TRBJ2-7 explains the end of the DNA better; the J call may be wrong. Germline assignment: CDR1 DFQATT and CDR2 SNEGSKA (reference sequence). The CDR3 contains 13 residues. The CDR3 nucleotides are TGCAGTGCTAGTCCAGGGCACACTGACGAGCAGTACTTC. Encoded protein: CSASPGHTDEQYF.